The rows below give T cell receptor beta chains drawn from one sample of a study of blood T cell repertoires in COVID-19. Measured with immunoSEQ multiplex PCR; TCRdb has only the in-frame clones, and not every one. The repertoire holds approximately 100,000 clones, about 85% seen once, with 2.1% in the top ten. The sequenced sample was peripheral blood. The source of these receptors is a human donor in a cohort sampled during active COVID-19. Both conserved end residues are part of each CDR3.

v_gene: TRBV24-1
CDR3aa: CATSAPQGNEQYF

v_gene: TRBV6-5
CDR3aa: CASSPGTGIQYF

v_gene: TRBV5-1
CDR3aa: CASSLGERTFKNIQYF

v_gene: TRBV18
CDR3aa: CASSPRRGNTEAFF

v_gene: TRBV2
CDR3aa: CASTQGASSYNSPLHF

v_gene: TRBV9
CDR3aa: CASSATGSGNTIYF

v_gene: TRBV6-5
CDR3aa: CASTLLAGEGGEQFF

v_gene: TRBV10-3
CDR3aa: CAISGRGGTDTQYF

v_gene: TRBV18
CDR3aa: CASSPPAGGLETQYF

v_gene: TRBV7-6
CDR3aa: CASSFAIPGQGFHEQYF

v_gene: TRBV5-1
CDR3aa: CASRTQGTQETQYF

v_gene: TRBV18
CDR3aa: CASSPLGSAFF

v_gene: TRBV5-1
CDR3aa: CASSLELPVTGDTQYF

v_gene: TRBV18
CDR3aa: CASSPVSRTGGMGEQFF

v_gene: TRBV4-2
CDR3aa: CASSQGIAGSSYNEQFF

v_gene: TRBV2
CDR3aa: CASSTLDTTNTEAFF

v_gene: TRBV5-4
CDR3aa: CASSLTGQVAPSGANVLTF

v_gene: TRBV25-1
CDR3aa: CASSGGPNTEAFF

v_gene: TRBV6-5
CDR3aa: CASSYSQGIMNEQFF

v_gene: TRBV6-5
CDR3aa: CASSLTGGETQYF

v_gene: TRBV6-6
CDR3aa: CASSYPQGSTEQYF

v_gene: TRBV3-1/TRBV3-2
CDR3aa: CASSRDGGNEQFF

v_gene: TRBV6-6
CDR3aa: CASRPGGGDEQYF

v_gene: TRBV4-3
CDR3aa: CASSPGTGYNEQYF

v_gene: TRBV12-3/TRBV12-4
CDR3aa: CASGGTGNQPQHF